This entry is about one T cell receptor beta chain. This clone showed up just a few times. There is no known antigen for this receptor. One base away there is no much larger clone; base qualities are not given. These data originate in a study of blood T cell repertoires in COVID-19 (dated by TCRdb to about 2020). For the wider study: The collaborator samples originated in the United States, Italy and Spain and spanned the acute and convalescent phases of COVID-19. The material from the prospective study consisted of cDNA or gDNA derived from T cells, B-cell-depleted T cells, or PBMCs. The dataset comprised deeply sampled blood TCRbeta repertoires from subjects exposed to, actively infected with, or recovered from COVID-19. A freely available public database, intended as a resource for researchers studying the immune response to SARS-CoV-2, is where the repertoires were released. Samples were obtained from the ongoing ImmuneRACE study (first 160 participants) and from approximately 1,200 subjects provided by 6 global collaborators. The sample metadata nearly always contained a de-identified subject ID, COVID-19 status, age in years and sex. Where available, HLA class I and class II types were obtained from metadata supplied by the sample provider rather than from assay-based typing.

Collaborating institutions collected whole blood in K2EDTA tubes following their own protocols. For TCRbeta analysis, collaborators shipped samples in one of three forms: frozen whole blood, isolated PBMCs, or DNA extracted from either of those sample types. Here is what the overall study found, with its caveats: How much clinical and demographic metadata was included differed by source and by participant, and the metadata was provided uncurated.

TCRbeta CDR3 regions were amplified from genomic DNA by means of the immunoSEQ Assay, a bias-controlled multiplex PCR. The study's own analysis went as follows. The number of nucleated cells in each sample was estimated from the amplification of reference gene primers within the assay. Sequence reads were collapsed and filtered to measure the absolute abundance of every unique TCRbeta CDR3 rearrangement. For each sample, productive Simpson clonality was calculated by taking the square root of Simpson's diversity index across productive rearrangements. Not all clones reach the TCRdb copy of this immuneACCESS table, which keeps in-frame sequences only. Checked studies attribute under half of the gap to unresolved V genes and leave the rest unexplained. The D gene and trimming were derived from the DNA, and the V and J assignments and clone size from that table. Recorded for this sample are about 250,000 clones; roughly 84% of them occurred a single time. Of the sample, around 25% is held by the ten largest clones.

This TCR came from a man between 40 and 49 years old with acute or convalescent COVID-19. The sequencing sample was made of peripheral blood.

The CDR3 has the sequence CARRRPGLSSYNEQFF. The nucleotides are TGCGCCAGACGACGACCGGGACTAAGCTCCTACAATGAGCAGTTCTTC. The rearrangement joined TRBV10-1 to TRBJ2-1, with 7 central nucleotides matching TRBD2. As encoded in the germline V gene (reference sequence), CDR1 is WNHNN while CDR2 is SYGVQD. V is cut back by 9 bases and J by 0 bases, with 11 bases in the junction unmatched. From the cysteine up to the phenylalanine, the CDR3 has a length of 16 residues. CDR3 DNA is the only sequence kept; it has 48 bases, read in frame from the first base.